Following are 20 T cell receptor beta chains from one sample sequenced in a study of blood T cell repertoires in COVID-19. TCRdb's copy holds only in-frame clones and misses some; the assay was immunoSEQ multiplex PCR. Here the sample spans 140,000 to 150,000 clones, approximately 86% being singletons. Sequenced sample: peripheral blood. The receptors come from a man in his sixties or seventies with acute or convalescent COVID-19.

This clone appeared once. The V and J genes are TRBV11-3 and TRBJ2-7; 9 bases align to TRBD2. The CDR3 consists of 15 residues. The J segment lost 0 bases and the V segment lost 5 bases, leaving 5 bases of the junction unmatched. Germline V lookup: CDR1 SGHNT, CDR2 YENEEA. The DNA for the CDR3 is TGTGCCAGCAGCCCGACTAGCGGAAGCTCCTACGAGCAGTACTTC. This translates into CASSPTSGSSYEQYF.

The chain combines TRBV27 with TRBJ2-4; perhaps TRBD2 as D (6 bases). CDR3 size: 15 residues. Deletions cut 5 bases from V and 7 bases from J, with 18 bases between. Germline CDR1 MNHEY, CDR2 SMNVEV (reference sequence). The CDR3 is CASSTVAAGGNIQYF. Here the CDR3 DNA reads TGTGCCAGCAGTACGGTGGCCGCCGGAGGGAACATTCAGTACTTC.

The chain carries TRBV2 and TRBJ1-2, with D tentatively TRBD1 (6 bases). Trimming cost V 2 bases and J 8 bases, with 9 bases left between them. Germline lookup yields CDR1 SNHLY and CDR2 FYNNEI. The CDR3 length is 12 residues. As DNA, the CDR3 is TGTGCCAGCAGTGAATATGGGGGCGGCTACACCTTC. It is translated as CASSEYGGGYTF.

The gene calls are TRBV7-2 and TRBJ2-5; 7 positions match TRBD1. Unmatched junction bases numbered 5, after V lost 1 base and J lost 0 bases. The CDR3 has 16 amino acids. Germline assignment: CDR1 SGHTA and CDR2 FQGNSA. In DNA, the CDR3 is TGTGCCAGCAGCTTAGAGGGAGACAGGGACCAAGAGACCCAGTACTTC. Its translation: CASSLEGDRDQETQYF.

The genes are TRBV7-2 and TRBJ2-1; a possible D gene is TRBD2 (5 bases). The germline gives CDR1 SGHTA, CDR2 FQGNSA. V gave up 5 bases and J gave up 4 bases, with 21 bases separating them. CDR3 length equals 17 residues. This CDR3 reads CASSQFSGSGRYNEQFF. The CDR3 nucleotides read TGTGCCAGCAGCCAATTTTCCGGTAGTGGGAGATACAATGAGCAGTTCTTC.

The chain couples TRBV27 to TRBJ1-5; 8 nucleotides match TRBD1. Germline assignment: CDR1 MNHEY and CDR2 SMNVEV (reference sequence). The junction had 16 bases not matched to a gene; V was cut back by 2 bases and J by 7 bases. The CDR3 sequence is 18 residues long. As DNA, the CDR3 is TGTGCCAGCAGTTTAAAGGCTCTAGGCAGGGGGCGCGGACAGCCCCAGCATTTT. Its translation: CASSLKALGRGRGQPQHF.

The CDR3 sequence is CASSWTGTFTDTQYF. The CDR3 coding sequence is TGCGCCAGCAGCTGGACAGGGACTTTCACAGATACGCAGTATTTT. The chain links TRBV5-1 to TRBJ2-3; 8 positions agree with TRBD1. The CDR3 covers 15 residues. Germline loops: CDR1 SGHRS, CDR2 YFSETQ. V was clipped by 3 bases and J by 2 bases; unmatched bases: 5.

This clone occurred once. This chain connects TRBV4-1 to TRBJ2-1, with a weak D call TRBD2 (7 bases). Between the trimmed V and J ends, which lost 5 bases and 1 base, there was a span of 12 bases. The germline V gene has CDR1 MGHRA and CDR2 YSYEKL. The CDR3 runs to 15 residues. CDR3 nucleotides: TGCGCCAGCAGCTCCGGGGGGCAATCCTACAATGAGCAGTTCTTC. Translating it yields CASSSGGQSYNEQFF.

CDR3 coding DNA: TGTGCCAGCAGCTTATGGACAGGGGGGATAGAGACCCAGTACTTC. It translates to CASSLWTGGIETQYF. The chain carries TRBV5-4 and TRBJ2-5; 10 bases agree with TRBD1. This CDR3 contains 15 residues. The ends lost 2 bases at V and 4 bases at J; junction bases unmatched: 5. The germline V gene has CDR1 SGHNT and CDR2 YYREEE (reference sequence).

The gene calls are TRBV28 and TRBJ2-1; 10 nucleotides agree with TRBD2. The CDR3 loop spans 14 amino acids. Germline V gene data show CDR1 as MDHEN and CDR2 as SYDVKM. J gave up 6 bases and V 9 bases, and 8 bases lay outside the gene matches. CDR3 DNA: TGTGCCAGTTATCTAGCGGGAGCTCTCAATGAGCAGTTCTTC. Its translation: CASYLAGALNEQFF.

J is TRBJ2-7 and V is TRBV4-2; 9 nucleotides line up with TRBD2. Germline V CDR1 and CDR2: LGHNA, YNFKEQ. This CDR3 spans 16 amino acids. V lost 0 bases to trimming and J lost 1 base; unmatched junction nucleotides: 4. The CDR3 nucleotides are TGTGCCAGCAGCCAAGATGGAGCGGGAGGATCCTACGAGCAGTACTTC. Translated: CASSQDGAGGSYEQYF.

The chain links TRBV2 to TRBJ1-6; perhaps TRBD1 as D (6 bases). The CDR3 length is 16 residues. Trimming left V 3 bases short and J 7 bases short, with 16 bases between. In germline, CDR1 is SNHLY, CDR2 FYNNEI. The CDR3 protein is CASSDRQGLGNSPLHF. In nucleotides, the CDR3 is TGTGCCAGCAGTGACCGTCAGGGGTTGGGGAATTCACCCCTCCACTTT.

The chain links TRBV10-3 to TRBJ2-7, with 11 bases lining up with TRBD1. The CDR3 runs to 15 residues. V lost 6 bases to trimming and J lost 2 bases; unmatched junction nucleotides: 6. Germline V gene data show CDR1 as ENHRY and CDR2 as SYGVKD. CDR3 residues: CAIRALGQGAYEQYF. CDR3 coding DNA: TGTGCCATCAGGGCCCTGGGACAGGGGGCCTACGAGCAGTACTTC.

The chain employs TRBV6-1 and TRBJ1-5; the D is unclear. This CDR3 contains 16 residues. CDR1 is MNHNS and CDR2 is SASEGT in the germline V gene. The germline V and J ends were trimmed by 2 bases and 5 bases, with 16 bases remaining between them. DNA for the CDR3: TGTGCCAGCAGTGAACGGCTGGGAATGGAGGATCAGCCCCAGCATTTT. Translating gives CASSERLGMEDQPQHF.

J is TRBJ1-1 and V is TRBV10-3; 10 bases line up with TRBD1. V lost 6 bases and J lost 3; bases outside the gene matches: 1. Germline values: CDR1 ENHRY, CDR2 SYGVKD. The CDR3 is 13 amino acids. The CDR3 nucleotides are TGTGCCATCAGGGGGACAGGGGACACTGAAGCTTTCTTT. It encodes CAIRGTGDTEAFF.

This rearrangement joins TRBV10-1 to TRBJ2-1, with D perhaps TRBD1 (5 bases). The V and J ends lost 0 bases and 8 bases respectively, with 11 bases between them. CDR3 size: 14 residues. Germline values: CDR1 WNHNN, CDR2 SYGVQD (reference sequence). The DNA of the CDR3 is TGCGCCAGCAGTGAGTCGAGTCAGGGCCATGAGCAGTTCTTC. Protein product: CASSESSQGHEQFF.

A note on this clone: Other DNA sequences in the same sample also yield this CDR3. The chain employs TRBV19 and TRBJ1-5; D might be TRBD1 (5 bases). CDR1 is LNHDA, CDR2 SQIVND, per germline (reference sequence). This CDR3 comprises 14 residues. Trimming left V 3 bases short and J 0 bases short, with 6 bases between. The CDR3 here is CASSIRDSNQPQHF. DNA for the CDR3: TGTGCCAGTAGTATCAGGGATAGCAATCAGCCCCAGCATTTT.

The gene calls are TRBV6-6 and TRBJ1-6; tentative D call: TRBD1 (6 bases). From germline, CDR1 is MNHNY and CDR2 SVGAGI (reference sequence). The length of the CDR3 is 14 residues. V dropped 2 bases and J dropped 10 bases, with 12 bases sitting between them. The CDR3 DNA reads as TGTGCCAGCAGTTACCTGGACAGCACCTCACCCCTCCACTTT. Residues: CASSYLDSTSPLHF.

V and J are TRBV7-6 and TRBJ1-1; possible D gene TRBD1, 6 bases. This CDR3 has 13 amino acids. The germline V gene has CDR1 SGHVS and CDR2 FNYEAQ. Trimming removed 6 bases at V and 1 base at J, with 9 bases between. The CDR3 sequence: CASRGGANTEAFF. CDR3 nucleotides: TGTGCCAGCAGGGGGGGGGCGAACACTGAAGCTTTCTTT.

The genes are TRBV3-1 (or the pseudogene TRBV3-2) and TRBJ2-3; 12 nucleotides agree with TRBD1. This CDR3 comprises 15 residues. Per the germline V gene, CDR1 is LGHDT and CDR2 is YNNKEL (reference sequence). V dropped 4 bases and J dropped 13; count of bases not matched to a gene: 12. The chain's CDR3 is CASSPSSGTGGAKYF. DNA of the CDR3: TGTGCCAGCAGCCCATCTTCCGGGACAGGGGGCGCGAAGTATTTT.